The clone carrying this T cell receptor (beta chain) was recorded once. Its target is not known. This sample is drawn from a study of shared clonotypes between healthy human individuals. Naive CD8 isolation took CD45RO-negative cells positively selected for CCR7 and excluded terminally differentiated effector memory CD45RA+ cells. General study findings and limits: Compared with clonotypes that all four donors shared, non-shared clonotypes had lower generation probabilities. Shared clonotypes: 4.5% to 6.5% naive CD4, 3.5% to 4% naive CD8, about 2.5% memory CD4, 0.4% to 0.45% memory CD8.

Using immunoSEQ multiplex PCR, the repertoire was profiled, and TCRdb retains in-frame clones only, with some absent. The data contain roughly 590,000 clones, roughly 96% of them seen just once; the ten biggest clones take up 0.11%. This receptor was obtained from a woman younger than 45 in good health. The sample consisted of naive CD8+ T cells sorted from blood.

The CDR3 region has the DNA TGTGCCAGCAGCGGACAGGGAGGGACTGAAGCTTTCTTT. This sequence encodes CASSGQGGTEAFF. This sequence joins TRBV5-4 and TRBJ1-1; 8 nucleotides line up with TRBD1. V was pared by 4 bases and J by 5 bases, with 4 bases of the junction left unmatched. Germline V gene sequence: CDR1 SGHNT, CDR2 YYREEE (reference sequence). The CDR3 length is 13 residues.